Each of the 25 T cell receptor beta chains below was sequenced from the same sample in a study of T-cell memory formation after mild COVID-19. TCRdb re-derived calls from the 5' RACE reads in MiXCR, one entry per CDR3 protein. The table lists some 350,000 distinct CDR3 sequences, approximately 12% of them singletons. The sample taken for sequencing was PBMCs or a T cell subset sorted from them (not recorded which). These receptors were obtained from a young man who had mild COVID-19 (a few samples of this study predate the infection). Cell type and time point are not known.

The chain is built from TRBV5-1 and TRBJ2-3; 8 bases map to TRBD1. V lost 4 bases, J lost 6 bases, and 4 bases stayed unmatched. Germline V CDR1 and CDR2: SGHRS, YFSETQ. The CDR3 runs to 13 residues. CDR3 protein: CASSTGGPDTQYF. The DNA of the CDR3 is TGCGCCAGCAGCACAGGGGGGCCGGATACGCAGTATTTT.

Many counts were recorded for this clonotype. The J gene is TRBJ2-5, the V gene TRBV28; 9 nucleotides match TRBD1. V shed 7 bases and J 4 bases; nucleotides not matched to a gene: 7. The CDR3 totals 14 residues. The germline V gene has CDR1 MDHEN and CDR2 SYDVKM. The CDR3 bases are TGTGCCAGCATCCGGGACAGGGATCGAGAGACCCAGTACTTC. This gives the protein CASIRDRDRETQYF.

The rearrangement links TRBV7-9 to TRBJ2-7; 16 bases are a match to TRBD2. From germline, CDR1 is SEHNR and CDR2 FQNEAQ (reference sequence). The CDR3 runs to 17 residues. Trimming at V came to 5 bases and at J to 6 bases, leaving 10 bases not matched to a gene. The CDR3 sequence: CASSAGTSGGAWGEQYF. The CDR3 DNA reads as TGTGCCAGCAGCGCTGGGACTAGCGGGGGGGCCTGGGGCGAGCAGTACTTC.

This clonotype was recorded a few times. The DNA of the CDR3 is TGCGCCAGCAGCCCCAGCCTCGCGGGGGAGACCCAGTACTTC. This gives the protein CASSPSLAGETQYF. This rearrangement joins TRBV5-1 to TRBJ2-5, with D perhaps matching TRBD2 (6 bases). Germline CDR1 SGHRS, CDR2 YFSETQ. The CDR3 contains 14 residues. V was clipped by 4 bases and J by 5 bases, with 15 bases between them.

This clonotype was seen more than once but under ten times. V and J are TRBV6-1 and TRBJ2-5; 7 nucleotides line up with TRBD2. The ends lost 1 base at V and 3 bases at J; junction bases unmatched: 8. The CDR3 spans 16 residues. Looked up from germline, CDR1 is MNHNS and CDR2 is SASEGT. The CDR3 DNA sequence: TGTGCCAGCAGTGAAGTTTGGGGGGGAACCAAAGAGACCCAGTACTTC. Its protein product is CASSEVWGGTKETQYF.

V and J are TRBV12-3 or TRBV12-4 and TRBJ2-1; D gene unclear. V lost 5 bases and J 9 bases, leaving 8 bases between the germline ends. This CDR3 comprises 11 residues. The chain's CDR3 is CASSGSVEQFF. The CDR3 bases are TGTGCCAGCAGTGGAAGCGTTGAGCAGTTCTTC.

J is TRBJ2-1 and V is TRBV2; 8 bases line up with TRBD1. From germline, CDR1 is SNHLY and CDR2 FYNNEI. The CDR3 runs 14 residues. V was pared by 10 bases and J by 4 bases, with 9 bases of the junction left unmatched. The chain's CDR3 is CATKDRAAYNEQFF. The CDR3 DNA reads as TGTGCCACCAAGGACAGGGCCGCGTACAATGAGCAGTTCTTC.

This clonotype was seen only a few times. The rearrangement uses TRBV6-5 and TRBJ1-1; no definite D call. V dropped 3 bases and J dropped 0 bases, with 5 bases sitting between them. The length of the CDR3 is 13 residues. Germline lookup yields CDR1 MNHEY and CDR2 SVGAGI. CDR3 sequence: CASSYLVNTEAFF. In DNA, the CDR3 is TGTGCCAGCAGTTATTTAGTGAACACTGAAGCTTTCTTT.

V is TRBV6-1 and J is TRBJ1-5, with TRBD1 matching over 7 bases. CDR1 is MNHNS, CDR2 SASEGT, per germline. V trimming: 8 bases; J trimming: 4 bases; junction bases outside the gene matches: 5. The CDR3 totals 13 residues. CDR3 sequence: CASLDRLNQPQHF. The CDR3 nucleotides read TGTGCCAGCTTGGACAGGCTAAATCAGCCCCAGCATTTT.

This clonotype turned up a few times. This could be a read error, since a much larger clone is one nucleotide away. The chain has TRBV9 and TRBJ1-1; no clear D. Trimming removed 0 bases from V and 0 bases from J, with 3 bases in between. From germline, CDR1 is SGDLS and CDR2 YYNGEE. This CDR3 has 13 amino acids. Here the CDR3 reads CASSVDLNTEAFF. The CDR3 nucleotides read TGTGCCAGCAGCGTAGACCTGAACACTGAAGCTTTCTTT. Filled out from reference TRBV9 and TRBJ1-1, the complete variable domain reads DSGVTQTPKHLITATGQRVTLRCSPRSGDLSVYWYQQSLDQGLQFLIQYYNGEERAKGNILERFSAQQFPDLHSELNLSSLELGDSALYFCASSVDLNTEAFFGQGTRLTVV.

The chain recombines TRBV14 with TRBJ2-3, with D perhaps TRBD2 (5 bases). This CDR3 is built from 15 residues. V dropped 2 bases and J dropped 6 bases, with 15 bases sitting between them. The germline gives CDR1 SGHDN, CDR2 FVKESK. CDR3 amino acids: CASSQYSWRGDTQYF. Here the CDR3 DNA reads TGTGCCAGCAGCCAATACTCCTGGAGAGGGGATACGCAGTATTTT. The complete variable domain, with remaining parts taken from reference TRBV14 and TRBJ2-3, reads EAGVTQFPSHSVIEKGQTVTLRCDPISGHDNLYWYRRVMGKEIKFLLHFVKESKQDESGMPNNRFLAERTGGTYSTLKVQPAELEDSGVYFCASSQYSWRGDTQYFGPGTRLTVL.

The J gene is TRBJ1-5, the V gene TRBV5-1; perhaps TRBD1 as D (6 bases). The V and J ends lost 4 bases and 6 bases respectively, with 17 bases between them. CDR1 SGHRS and CDR2 YFSETQ come from the germline V gene. The CDR3 is 15 amino acids. The CDR3 loop is CASSPGGGGGQPQHF. The CDR3, as DNA: TGCGCCAGCAGCCCCGGGGGGGGCGGGGGTCAGCCCCAGCATTTT.

This clonotype was detected a few times. V gene TRBV6-5 combines with J gene TRBJ1-1, with no clear D. The V and J ends lost 2 bases and 7 bases respectively, with 11 bases between them. Germline V CDR1 and CDR2: MNHEY, SVGAGI. The CDR3 contains 13 residues. The CDR3 DNA reads TGTGCCAGCAGTTACAGTTACTCGGGTGAAGCTTTCTTT. Its translation is CASSYSYSGEAFF.

Written as DNA, the CDR3 is TGCGCCAGCATGGGGATGGCCGGATTGGCCTACAATGAGCAGTTCTTC. Protein: CASMGMAGLAYNEQFF. The V gene is TRBV5-1, the J gene TRBJ2-1; D is ambiguous. CDR3 length: 16 residues. Trimming removed 6 bases at V and 2 bases at J, with 18 bases between. Germline CDR1 is SGHRS and CDR2 is YFSETQ.

V usage is TRBV4-3 and J usage is TRBJ1-6; unclear D gene. This CDR3 spans 14 amino acids. Germline loops: CDR1 LGHNA, CDR2 YSLEER. With 0 bases removed from V and 5 bases from J, the gap between germline ends came to 5 bases. The CDR3 bases are TGCGCCAGCAGCCAAGACGGAGATAATTCACCCCTCCACTTT. It yields the protein CASSQDGDNSPLHF.

The J gene is TRBJ1-2, the V gene TRBV15; D is undetermined. The V end was cut by 0 bases, the J end by 4 bases, with 9 bases between. This CDR3 comprises 14 residues. Germline CDR1 and CDR2: LNHNV and YYDKDF (reference sequence). The CDR3 reads CATSRERLGYGYTF. DNA of the CDR3: TGTGCCACCAGCAGAGAAAGGCTCGGCTATGGCTACACCTTC. Based on the CDR3 plus reference TRBV15 and TRBJ1-2, the full variable domain is DAMVIQNPRYQVTQFGKPVTLSCSQTLNHNVMYWYQQKSSQAPKLLFHYYDKDFNNEADTPDNFQSRRPNTSFCFLDIRSPGLGDTAMYLCATSRERLGYGYTFGSGTRLTVV.

This rearrangement joins TRBV5-1 to TRBJ1-2; D not resolved. This CDR3 spans 15 amino acids. V lost 4 bases, J lost 0 bases, and 13 bases lay in between. Germline V lookup: CDR1 SGHRS, CDR2 YFSETQ. CDR3 sequence reads: CASSAGGSSNYGYTF. DNA for the CDR3: TGCGCCAGCAGCGCGGGTGGCAGCTCTAACTATGGCTACACCTTC.

This chain joins TRBV9 and TRBJ2-2, with 10 bases that match TRBD1. The CDR3 has 15 residues. Germline CDR1 is SGDLS and CDR2 is YYNGEE. The J segment lost 7 bases and the V segment lost 6 bases, leaving 9 bases of the junction unmatched. The DNA of the CDR3 is TGTGCCAGCACGAAGGGGACAGGGGTGATCGGGGAGCTGTTTTTT. Protein: CASTKGTGVIGELFF.

The table lists this clonotype with a few counts. The CDR3 spells CASSLGPGSEQFF. Written as DNA, the CDR3 is TGTGCCAGCAGCTTGGGGCCCGGGAGTGAGCAGTTCTTC. V gene TRBV11-3 combines with J gene TRBJ2-1, with D tentatively TRBD2 (6 bases). Germline CDR1 and CDR2: SGHNT and YENEEA. The CDR3 is made up of 13 amino acids. V gave up 3 bases and J gave up 9 bases, with 12 bases separating them.

This clonotype showed up many times. This rearrangement joins TRBV6-6 to TRBJ2-1, with 11 bases identical to TRBD2. The CDR3 covers 15 residues. CDR1 and CDR2 from the germline V gene are MNHNY and SVGAGI (reference sequence). V lost 5 bases to trimming and J lost 8 bases; unmatched junction nucleotides: 8. The CDR3 DNA reads as TGTGCCAGCAGTCCCCGACTAGCGGGGATCTATGAGCAGTTCTTC. This sequence encodes CASSPRLAGIYEQFF.

The chain has TRBV28 and TRBJ2-7; D gene unclear. Trimming took 2 bases from V and 11 from J, leaving 10 bases between them. The CDR3 is made up of 11 amino acids. Looked up from germline, CDR1 is MDHEN and CDR2 is SYDVKM. The CDR3 DNA follows: TGTGCCAGCAGTTTAGAAAAAAGGAAGTACTTC. Protein: CASSLEKRKYF.

This clonotype was seen a few times. V gene TRBV18 combines with J gene TRBJ2-3; TRBD1 aligns across 8 bases. The CDR3 sequence is 15 residues long. Trimming took 3 bases from V and 0 from J; bases not matched to a gene: 2. Germline V gene data show CDR1 as KGHSH and CDR2 as LQKENI. The CDR3 sequence is CASSPDRDSTDTQYF. As DNA, the CDR3 is TGTGCCAGCTCACCGGACAGGGATAGCACAGATACGCAGTATTTT.

The chain combines TRBV6-6 with TRBJ1-1; no clear D gene. Germline V gene data show CDR1 as MNHNY and CDR2 as SVGAGI (reference sequence). The CDR3 extends over 14 amino acids. V dropped 3 bases and J dropped 2 bases, with 10 bases sitting between them. CDR3 DNA sequence: TGTGCCAGCAGTTATACAGTTTCCAACACTGAAGCTTTCTTT. Translated, it gives CASSYTVSNTEAFF.

The V call is TRBV5-1, the J call TRBJ1-2, with a tentative D call TRBD1 (5 bases). The CDR3 is 16 amino acids. The germline V gene has CDR1 SGHRS and CDR2 YFSETQ. V gave up 5 bases and J gave up 1 base, with 18 bases separating them. The CDR3 loop reads CASSLKRNRNNYGYTF. The CDR3 region has the DNA TGCGCCAGCAGTCTGAAAAGAAACAGGAATAACTATGGCTACACCTTC.

This rearrangement joins TRBV5-1 to TRBJ2-7, with a tentative D call TRBD1 (6 bases). Trimming removed 0 bases at V and 7 bases at J, with 20 bases between. Germline V gene lookup returns CDR1 SGHRS and CDR2 YFSETQ. CDR3 length: 16 amino acids. In DNA, the CDR3 is TGCGCCAGCAGCTTGGTTGGGGCAGGGGCCCAATGGGAGCAGTACTTC. Translated: CASSLVGAGAQWEQYF. Supplemented by reference TRBV5-1 and TRBJ2-7, the full variable domain reads KAGVTQTPRYLIKTRGQQVTLSCSPISGHRSVSWYQQTPGQGLQFLFEYFSETQRNKGNFPGRFSGRQFSNSRSEMNVSTLELGDSALYLCASSLVGAGAQWEQYFGPGTRLTVT.